The source of this T cell receptor (beta chain) is a study of technical replicates of blood from four donors. V trimming: 2 bases; J trimming: 2 bases; junction bases outside the gene matches: 11. Germline-derived CDR1 and CDR2 are SGHTA and FQGNSA. The CDR3 consists of 17 residues. Produced via immunoSEQ multiplex PCR; TCRdb's table is partial and in-frame only. The table shows some 77,000 clones, with approximately 96% occurring only once. The V and J genes are TRBV7-2 and TRBJ2-7; TRBD1 matches 8 bases. Material: T cells isolated from PBMCs. The clonotype comes from a human donor in good health. This chain's CDR3 is CASSLFPAGTGAYEQYF. The CDR3 region has the DNA TGTGCCAGCAGCTTATTCCCAGCCGGGACAGGAGCCTACGAGCAGTACTTC. Supplemented by reference TRBV7-2 and TRBJ2-7, the full variable domain reads GAGVSQSPSNKVTEKGKDVELRCDPISGHTALYWYRQSLGQGLEFLIYFQGNSAPDKSGLPSDRFSAERTGGSVSTLTIQRTQQEDSAVYLCASSLFPAGTGAYEQYFGPGTRLTVT.